These T cell receptor beta chains were read from a single sample in a study of beta chain features in type 1 diabetes. The table came from immunoSEQ multiplex PCR; TCRdb's copy has only in-frame clones and leaves some out. There are about 400,000 clones in the sample; 10% to 15% occur only once, and 0.01% lies in the top ten. Sequencing used naive CD4+ T cells from blood. The receptor set was obtained from a woman in her late teens or twenties with type 1 diabetes. Each CDR3 is given with its conserved first and last residue. D genes are given only for firm matches. Rows may omit the clone size; those that give it use once, few, many or a size class.

>-|15|-|TRBJ2-1|TRBV6-5
TGTGCCAGCAGTTACGTATCGGCGGGCGACAATGAGCAGTTCTTC
CASSYVSAGDNEQFF
>-|13|-|TRBJ1-2|TRBV7-2
TGTGCCAGCAGCTTACGCGGATACTATGGCTACACCTTC
CASSLRGYYGYTF
>-|16|-|TRBJ2-7|TRBV15
TGTGCCACCAGCAGAGATCTCCCACAGGGCTCCTACGAGCAGTACTTC
CATSRDLPQGSYEQYF
>-|15|TRBD2|TRBJ2-3|TRBV9
TGTGCCAGCACTCCCACCGCGGGGGGCACAGATACGCAGTATTTT
CASTPTAGGTDTQYF
>-|14|-|TRBJ2-7|TRBV2
TGTGCCAGCAGACCGGCAGGGTTCTCCTACGAGCAGTACTTC
CASRPAGFSYEQYF
>-|13|-|TRBJ2-7|TRBV7-9
TGTGCCAGCAGCTCCGGGACAAGAGGCGAGCAGTACTTC
CASSSGTRGEQYF
>few|16|-|TRBJ2-1|TRBV5-4
TGTGCCAGCAGTTCTGGGGCTCCGCGAGATTACAATGAGCAGTTCTTC
CASSSGAPRDYNEQFF
>few|13|TRBD1|TRBJ2-1|TRBV5-1
TGCGCCAGCCGTTCTGGACAGGGCAATGAGCAGTTCTTC
CASRSGQGNEQFF
>-|14|-|TRBJ2-3|TRBV9
TGTGCCAGCAGCACGCGGCCCAGCACAGATACGCAGTATTTT
CASSTRPSTDTQYF
>-|16|-|TRBJ2-1|TRBV9
TGTGCCAGCAGCTCTAGGGGGCAGGGGGGTGACAATGAGCAGTTCTTC
CASSSRGQGGDNEQFF
>few|13|TRBD1|TRBJ2-7|TRBV6-5
TGTGCCAGCAGATCGGGACAGGGGTACGAGCAGTACTTC
CASRSGQGYEQYF
>-|16|TRBD2|TRBJ2-1|TRBV5-1
TGCGCCAGCAGCTTGGAGAGGGCTAGCGGGAGCCATGAGCAGTTCTTC
CASSLERASGSHEQFF
>-|16|-|TRBJ1-5|TRBV30
TGTGCCTGGAGTGTGGATCGGACAGCGCTTAATCAGCCCCAGCATTTT
CAWSVDRTALNQPQHF
>-|12|-|TRBJ2-2|TRBV28
TGTGCCGGAGGGTATACCACCGGGGAGCTGTTTTTT
CAGGYTTGELFF
>-|14|-|TRBJ1-2|TRBV4-2
TGTGCCAGCAGCCAAGAAGAGGGAGGGTATGGCTACACCTTC
CASSQEEGGYGYTF
>few|17|-|TRBJ2-1|TRBV9
TGTGCCAGCAGCGTAGCTTCACTGCAGGGTGCGTCCAATGAGCAGTTCTTC
CASSVASLQGASNEQFF
>few|14|TRBD1|TRBJ2-5|TRBV7-9
TGTGCCAGCAGCTCGGGACAGGGGGAAGAGACCCAGTACTTC
CASSSGQGEETQYF
>-|14|-|TRBJ1-2|TRBV5-4
TGTGCCAGCAGCTTGGCCGTGAGGTCCTATGGCTACACCTTC
CASSLAVRSYGYTF
>-|13|TRBD1|TRBJ2-7|TRBV9
TGTGCCAGCAGCCCTCAGACAGGGAGTGAGCAGTACTTC
CASSPQTGSEQYF
>-|22|-|TRBJ2-5|TRBV4-3
TGCGCCAGCAGCCACTATAGGACAGGCTCTATACCAGTCGCGGGAAAGAAAGAGACCCAGTACTTC
CASSHYRTGSIPVAGKKETQYF
>-|15|-|TRBJ2-1|TRBV9
TGTGCCAGCAGCGAGACGGGGGACTCCTACAATGAGCAGTTCTTC
CASSETGDSYNEQFF
>-|12|-|TRBJ2-7|TRBV7-2
TGTGCCAGCAGCCCATTTGGGGGGGAGCAGTACTTC
CASSPFGGEQYF
>-|13|-|TRBJ2-7|TRBV7-9
TGTGCCAGCAGCTTAGTCGATCAACGGGAGCAGTACTTC
CASSLVDQREQYF
>-|13|-|TRBJ1-2|TRBV27
TGTGCCACCGCGCCGGGGGGTAACTATGGCTACACCTTC
CATAPGGNYGYTF
>few|12|-|TRBJ1-5|TRBV2
TGTGCCAGCCACAGGGAGAATCAGCCCCAGCATTTT
CASHRENQPQHF
>few|12|-|TRBJ1-5|TRBV7-2
TGTGCCAGCAGCTCAGGTGGTCAGCCCCAGCATTTT
CASSSGGQPQHF
>-|13|-|TRBJ1-4|TRBV28
TGTGCCAGCGACTCAAGCACTAATGAAAAACTGTTTTTT
CASDSSTNEKLFF
>few|14|-|TRBJ2-3|TRBV18
TGTGCCAGCTCACCACCGGTCCTCGGGGATACGCAGTATTTT
CASSPPVLGDTQYF
>-|15|TRBD1|TRBJ1-4|TRBV7-9
TGTGCCAGCAGCCCAACAGGGGCCCAGCGGGAAAAACTGTTTTTT
CASSPTGAQREKLFF
>-|14|TRBD2|TRBJ2-1|TRBV2
TGTGCCAGCATCGGACTAGCGGGAGTGAATGAGCAGTTCTTC
CASIGLAGVNEQFF
>few|15|TRBD1|TRBJ2-7|TRBV19
TGTGCCAGTAGTGGGCCAGGGACAGGGGTCTACGAGCAGTACTTC
CASSGPGTGVYEQYF
>few|16|TRBD2|TRBJ2-5|TRBV4-1
TGCGCCAGCAGCCAACAGAGCGGGGGTGAGGGAGAGACCCAGTACTTC
CASSQQSGGEGETQYF
>-|12|-|TRBJ2-1|TRBV5-1
TGCGCCAGCAGCTTAGAAGGAGATGAGCAGTTCTTC
CASSLEGDEQFF
>-|18|TRBD1|TRBJ1-1|TRBV9
TGTGCCAGCAGTGTCGGGGTAATTAAACAGGGGGCAGACACTGAAGCTTTCTTT
CASSVGVIKQGADTEAFF
>-|13|-|TRBJ1-2|TRBV6-5
TGTGCCAGCAGTTACCAGGGAAACTATGGCTACACCTTC
CASSYQGNYGYTF
>-|13|-|TRBJ2-5|TRBV27
TGTGCCAGCAGTTGGGAAGGGGCGAAGACCCAGTACTTC
CASSWEGAKTQYF
>-|12|-|TRBJ2-7|TRBV6-5
TGTGCCAGCATGGGGCTAACCTACGAGCAGTACTTC
CASMGLTYEQYF
>-|12|-|TRBJ2-7|TRBV18
TGTGCCAGCTCACCTTTCACATACGAGCAGTACTTC
CASSPFTYEQYF
>few|17|-|TRBJ2-3|TRBV23-1
TGCGCCAGCAGTCACATGGGACACACGGGGCCCCCGGATACGCAGTATTTT
CASSHMGHTGPPDTQYF
>few|14|-|TRBJ2-7|TRBV28
TGTGCCAGCAGCGCAAGACTCAAAGCCTACGAGCAGTACTTC
CASSARLKAYEQYF
>-|14|-|TRBJ2-5|TRBV7-2
TGTGCCAGCAGCTTGGGGCGGTGGCAAGAGACCCAGTACTTC
CASSLGRWQETQYF
>few|13|-|TRBJ2-1|TRBV11-3
TGTGCCAGCAGCCAGAGGTATTCCAATGAGCAGTTCTTC
CASSQRYSNEQFF
>-|15|-|TRBJ2-5|TRBV28
TGTGCCAGCAGTTCCCCAGGACAGCCCCAAGAGACCCAGTACTTC
CASSSPGQPQETQYF